The rows below give T cell receptor beta chains drawn from one sample of a study of identical twins. MiXCR, applied by TCRdb to the 5' RACE reads, yields one record per CDR3 protein. This sample has nearly 200,000 distinct CDR3 sequences; about a sixth occur once, and the top ten carry roughly two fifths. These data also formed part of another study, on T cells expressing NK-cell markers.

The sample was CD8+ T cells sorted from blood. These receptors were obtained from a woman aged 18 to 35 in good health. CDR3s include the opening cysteine and the closing phenylalanine or tryptophan. Fields, in order: V gene, D gene, clone size, J gene, CDR3 DNA, CDR3 protein. A D gene is named only where the DNA matches it firmly. Clone size is stated in some rows and not others, as once, few, many or a class when expanded.

v_gene: TRBV29-1
d_gene: NA
abundance: few
j_gene: TRBJ1-2
CDR3nt: TGCAGCGTTGAAGATTGGGGGCAGAACTATGGCTACACCTTC
CDR3aa: CSVEDWGQNYGYTF

v_gene: TRBV7-6
d_gene: TRBD2
abundance: few
j_gene: TRBJ2-1
CDR3nt: TGTGCCAGCAGCATACTTAGCGGGGGGGCCTACAATGAGCAGTTCTTC
CDR3aa: CASSILSGGAYNEQFF

v_gene: TRBV6-5
d_gene: NA
abundance: NA
j_gene: TRBJ1-1
CDR3nt: TGTGCCAGCAGTTACGGGGCAGGGGCGAACACTGAAGCTTTCTTT
CDR3aa: CASSYGAGANTEAFF

v_gene: TRBV29-1
d_gene: NA
abundance: few
j_gene: TRBJ2-5
CDR3nt: TGCAGCGTGCCCGGGGAGACCCAGTACTTC
CDR3aa: CSVPGETQYF

v_gene: TRBV7-3
d_gene: NA
abundance: few
j_gene: TRBJ2-3
CDR3nt: TGTGCCAGCAGCTTCACAAGCTATGTGGGGGATACGCAGTATTTT
CDR3aa: CASSFTSYVGDTQYF

v_gene: TRBV19
d_gene: TRBD1
abundance: few
j_gene: TRBJ2-5
CDR3nt: TGTGCCAGTAGTAGCACAGGGGTTAGGACGGAGACCCAGTACTTC
CDR3aa: CASSSTGVRTETQYF

v_gene: TRBV27
d_gene: NA
abundance: NA
j_gene: TRBJ1-6
CDR3nt: TGTGCCAGCAGTGCATCGCCCTCTTCCTCACCCCTCCACTTT
CDR3aa: CASSASPSSSPLHF

v_gene: TRBV14
d_gene: NA
abundance: NA
j_gene: TRBJ2-7
CDR3nt: TGTGCCAGCAGCCAGGGCTTTCCTCCACACGAGCAGTACTTC
CDR3aa: CASSQGFPPHEQYF

v_gene: TRBV7-8
d_gene: TRBD2
abundance: few
j_gene: TRBJ2-3
CDR3nt: TGTGCCAGCAGCGACGGGACTAAAGATACGCAGTATTTT
CDR3aa: CASSDGTKDTQYF

v_gene: TRBV7-2
d_gene: NA
abundance: NA
j_gene: TRBJ2-3
CDR3nt: TGTGCCAGCAGCTTCGAGGACTTCCGTAGCACAGATACGCAGTATTTT
CDR3aa: CASSFEDFRSTDTQYF

v_gene: TRBV18
d_gene: TRBD1
abundance: NA
j_gene: TRBJ1-2
CDR3nt: TGTGCCAGCTCACCTGCCGGGACAGAGGGTGGCTACACCTTC
CDR3aa: CASSPAGTEGGYTF

v_gene: TRBV21-1
d_gene: NA
abundance: few
j_gene: TRBJ2-1
CDR3nt: TGTGCCAGCAGCAAAAAGGAGATTTGGCGAGCCCGAAATGAGCAGTTCTTC
CDR3aa: CASSKKEIWRARNEQFF

v_gene: TRBV27
d_gene: NA
abundance: few
j_gene: TRBJ1-1
CDR3nt: TGTGCCAGCATGGGGTTGGGGGGGGGCACTGAAGCTTTCTTT
CDR3aa: CASMGLGGGTEAFF

v_gene: TRBV5-1
d_gene: NA
abundance: few
j_gene: TRBJ2-3
CDR3nt: TGCGCCAGCAGCTTGGCATCGGGGCCAGATACGCAGTATTTT
CDR3aa: CASSLASGPDTQYF

v_gene: TRBV9
d_gene: NA
abundance: NA
j_gene: TRBJ2-7
CDR3nt: TGTGCCAGCAGCGCGGGGGGACAGTCCTACGAGCAGTACTTC
CDR3aa: CASSAGGQSYEQYF

v_gene: TRBV11-2
d_gene: TRBD2
abundance: few
j_gene: TRBJ2-7
CDR3nt: TGTGCCAGCAGCTTATTGCTCCCTTTAGCGGGCTCCCGCGAGTACGAGCAGTACTTC
CDR3aa: CASSLLLPLAGSREYEQYF

v_gene: TRBV6-2/TRBV6-3
d_gene: NA
abundance: NA
j_gene: TRBJ1-1
CDR3nt: TGTGCCAGCAGTTACTCAACCTGGGACACTGAAGCTTTCTTT
CDR3aa: CASSYSTWDTEAFF

v_gene: TRBV11-2
d_gene: NA
abundance: few
j_gene: TRBJ1-1
CDR3nt: TGTGCCAGCAGCTTAGGGCTAAAAGAAGCTTTCTTT
CDR3aa: CASSLGLKEAFF

v_gene: TRBV12-3/TRBV12-4
d_gene: NA
abundance: few
j_gene: TRBJ1-1
CDR3nt: TGTGCCAGCAGTTCGGGGCTCGAGGGCACTGAAGCTTTCTTT
CDR3aa: CASSSGLEGTEAFF

v_gene: TRBV7-9
d_gene: NA
abundance: NA
j_gene: TRBJ1-3
CDR3nt: TGTGCCAGCAGCTCCTCGGACGCCTCTGGAAACACCATATATTTT
CDR3aa: CASSSSDASGNTIYF

v_gene: TRBV5-1
d_gene: TRBD2
abundance: NA
j_gene: TRBJ2-3
CDR3nt: TGCGCCAGCAGCCTAGCATCGGCGGGGGGGCCCGAAGATACGCAGTATTTT
CDR3aa: CASSLASAGGPEDTQYF

v_gene: TRBV6-2/TRBV6-3
d_gene: NA
abundance: NA
j_gene: TRBJ2-1
CDR3nt: TGTGCCAGCTTGGAGGCGGGACAGAGTAACAATGAGCAGTTCTTC
CDR3aa: CASLEAGQSNNEQFF

v_gene: TRBV11-2
d_gene: TRBD2
abundance: few
j_gene: TRBJ2-3
CDR3nt: TGTGCCAGCAGCTTAGCAGCGGGAGGGTCCGATACGCAGTATTTT
CDR3aa: CASSLAAGGSDTQYF

v_gene: TRBV7-9
d_gene: NA
abundance: NA
j_gene: TRBJ1-1
CDR3nt: TGTGCCAGCAGCTTAGGGTCCGTGGAGGTCACTGAAGCTTTCTTT
CDR3aa: CASSLGSVEVTEAFF

v_gene: TRBV5-1
d_gene: TRBD2
abundance: NA
j_gene: TRBJ2-1
CDR3nt: TGCGCCAGCAGCTTGGGCCTAGCGGGAGTCTACAATGAGCAGTTCTTC
CDR3aa: CASSLGLAGVYNEQFF